The entry that follows covers one TCR beta chain sequence. The data were obtained in a study of T cell responses to AZD1222 COVID-19 vaccine. The protocol was immunoSEQ multiplex PCR, while the TCRdb copy is restricted to in-frame clones and leaves out a portion. Among 80,000 or so clones listed, 75% to 90% were seen once. The sequenced sample was peripheral blood, obtained on day 0 of AZD1222 vaccination. The clonotype comes from an adult in good health.

The CDR3 loop is CATSDFGPNTGELFF. The CDR3, as DNA: TGTGCCACCAGTGATTTTGGACCTAACACCGGGGAGCTGTTTTTT. V gene TRBV24-1 combines with J gene TRBJ2-2; D uncertain. V dropped 1 base and J dropped 2 bases, with 7 bases sitting between them. Germline CDR1 reads KGHDR; CDR2 reads SFDVKD. This CDR3 has 15 amino acids.